There are a few counts of the clone carrying this T cell receptor beta chain. Antigen unknown. Germline CDR1 and CDR2: SGDLS and YYNGEE. V was pared by 4 bases and J by 6 bases, with 9 bases of the junction left unmatched. The CDR3 contains 16 residues. The data were obtained in a study of cytomegalovirus exposure and HLA in healthy donors. Findings of the study overall: Because they were indistinguishable, some V segments, including TRBV6-2 and TRBV6-3, were excluded.

The study ran its PCR with 60 Vbeta and 13 Jbeta primers. Data came from immunoSEQ multiplex PCR; TCRdb stores just in-frame clones and leaves some out. Here the sample spans under 130,000 clones, approximately 84% being singletons. The receptor was isolated from a male donor in good health and CMV-seronegative. The specimen sequenced was PBMCs. The chain is built from TRBV9 and TRBJ2-2, with 10 bases matching TRBD2. The CDR3 DNA follows: TGTGCCAGCAGCCGAGGGGCTAGCGGGAGTCCCGGGGAGCTGTTTTTT. Amino acid sequence: CASSRGASGSPGELFF.